This TCR beta chain was captured by sequencing in a study of blood T cells in healthy people across ages. V lost 4 bases and J lost 0, with 13 bases in between. This CDR3 is 15 amino acids long. CDR1 is SGHVT, CDR2 SQSDAQ, per germline. In this sample, this clonotype turned up a few times. For the second PCR, which ran for roughly 7 to 11 cycles, a sample-barcoded 5' primer and a J-beta primer mix were used. There were at least 2.5 million CDR3-containing paired-end reads obtained from each sample. TCRdb re-called the 5' RACE reads through MiXCR, storing one row per CDR3 protein. This table has about a million distinct CDR3 sequences, 35% to 40% appearing once.

Sequenced input: blood. The TCR originated in a man aged 18 to 29 in good health. V is TRBV7-4 and J is TRBJ2-7; D possibly corresponds to TRBD2 (6 bases). The DNA of the CDR3 is TGTGCCAGCAGCTCCCCTAGCGTTATCTCCTACGAGCAGTACTTC. Translating it yields CASSSPSVISYEQYF. The full variable domain, in which reference TRBV7-4 and TRBJ2-7 provide the parts outside the CDR3, is GAGVSQSPRYKVAKRGRDVALRCDSISGHVTLYWYRQTLGQGSEVLTYSQSDAQRDKSGRPSGRFSAERPERSVSTLKIQRTEQGDSAVYLCASSSPSVISYEQYFGPGTRLTVT.